This T cell receptor (beta chain) was profiled in a study of T cell responses to AZD1222 COVID-19 vaccine. Findings and limits, study-wide: Among those given AZD1222, only five or six were seropositive at baseline. Spike was spanned by vaccine-associated CD4 TCRs, which were dominant at 160-218 and 743-854.

Produced via immunoSEQ multiplex PCR; TCRdb's table is partial and in-frame only. The sample contains about 92,000 clones, 80% to 90% of which appear only once. The germline V and J ends were trimmed by 6 bases and 1 base, with 15 bases remaining between them. The V gene's germline CDR1 is MNHNY and CDR2 SVGAGI (reference sequence). The CDR3 loop spans 15 amino acids. Worth noting for this clone: The antigen remains undetermined.

The V and J genes are TRBV6-6 and TRBJ1-1, with a tentative D call TRBD1 (5 bases). This receptor was obtained from an adult in good health. The source was peripheral blood, collected on day 0 of AZD1222 vaccination. CDR3 in amino acids: CASSENRPENTEAFF. The CDR3 DNA reads as TGTGCCAGCAGCGAAAACAGGCCGGAGAACACTGAAGCTTTCTTT.